Following are 19 T cell receptor beta chains from one sample sequenced in a study of shared clonotypes between healthy human individuals. Libraries were prepared by immunoSEQ multiplex PCR; TCRdb keeps only in-frame clonotypes and omits some of them. In the table there are 600,000 or so clones, 98% of which are singletons. Naivety among CD8 cells was defined by CD45RO negativity and positive CCR7 selection, thereby excluding terminally differentiated effector memory CD45RA+ cells. The sequencing input was naive CD8+ T cells sorted from blood. Receptors were obtained from a young man in good health.

On this clone itself: Different DNA sequences within this sample yield the same CDR3. The chain combines TRBV2 with TRBJ1-5; 9 bases agree with TRBD1. Germline V gene lookup returns CDR1 SNHLY and CDR2 FYNNEI. V lost 3 bases and J lost 0; bases outside the gene matches: 0. The CDR3 loop spans 15 amino acids. CDR3 in amino acids: CASSEGQGSNQPQHF. CDR3 coding DNA: TGTGCCAGCAGTGAGGGACAGGGTAGCAATCAGCCCCAGCATTTT.

J is TRBJ2-1 and V is TRBV6-5; 11 positions match TRBD2. The CDR3 consists of 15 residues. Germline V lookup: CDR1 MNHEY, CDR2 SVGAGI. The V and J ends lost 3 bases and 10 bases, in that order; junction bases with no gene match: 8. CDR3 DNA sequence: TGTGCCAGCAGTTATTCGACTAGCGGGGCCTTAGAGCAGTTCTTC. Encoded protein: CASSYSTSGALEQFF.

The gene calls are TRBV7-2 and TRBJ2-1, with TRBD2 matching 12 bases. Germline CDR1 SGHTA, CDR2 FQGNSA. Trimming at V came to 9 bases and at J to 4 bases, leaving 10 bases not matched to a gene. This CDR3 region has 16 residues. The CDR3 here is CAREGPGTSGYNEQFF. For the CDR3, the DNA is TGTGCCAGGGAAGGCCCCGGGACTAGCGGGTACAATGAGCAGTTCTTC.

Regarding this clone: Sequence at one end of the junction differs from germline and may be a read error. DNA of the CDR3: TGTGCCAGCAGCATAGGACTAGCGGGGAACACCGGGGAGCTGTTTTTT. This gives the protein CASSIGLAGNTGELFF. The chain has TRBV13 and TRBJ2-2; 11 nucleotides match TRBD2. Germline CDR1 is PRHDT and CDR2 is FYEKMQ (reference sequence). The CDR3 is 16 residues long.

The rearrangement joins TRBV2 to TRBJ2-7, with 8 positions matching TRBD2. Germline lookup yields CDR1 SNHLY and CDR2 FYNNEI. This CDR3 spans 15 amino acids. V lost 3 bases and J lost 3; bases outside the gene matches: 7. The CDR3 loop is CASSDATGGGYEQYF. CDR3 coding DNA: TGTGCCAGCAGTGATGCCACGGGAGGGGGCTACGAGCAGTACTTC.

The chain couples TRBV28 to TRBJ2-7; 8 nucleotides line up with TRBD1. Germline V gene data show CDR1 as MDHEN and CDR2 as SYDVKM. The CDR3 is made up of 14 amino acids. The V gene end was trimmed by 3 bases and the J gene end by 3 bases; junction bases not matched to a gene: 4. The CDR3 DNA is TGTGCCAGCAGTTTGCGACAGGGGTTCTACGAGCAGTACTTC. It specifies CASSLRQGFYEQYF. Variable domain in full (rest from reference TRBV28 and TRBJ2-7): DVKVTQSSRYLVKRTGEKVFLECVQDMDHENMFWYRQDPGLGLRLIYFSYDVKMKEKGDIPEGYSVSREKKERFSLILESASTNQTSMYLCASSLRQGFYEQYFGPGTRLTVT.

The CDR3 is CASSPIGQSEAFF. The CDR3, as DNA: TGCGCCAGCAGCCCTATCGGGCAGTCTGAAGCTTTCTTT. The chain combines TRBV5-1 with TRBJ1-1; D gene uncertain. With 4 bases removed from V and 6 bases from J, the gap between germline ends came to 13 bases. The CDR3 runs to 13 residues. Germline V gene sequence: CDR1 SGHRS, CDR2 YFSETQ.

The chain links TRBV11-2 to TRBJ2-1, with 8 nucleotides matching TRBD2. Germline CDR1 reads SGHAT; CDR2 reads FQNNGV. The CDR3 contains 15 residues. Trimming cost V 2 bases and J 8 bases; bases outside gene matches: 8. CDR3 sequence: CASSLTGGLSDEQFF. The CDR3 nucleotides are TGTGCCAGCAGCTTAACGGGAGGGCTTTCTGATGAGCAGTTCTTC.

The chain is built from TRBV18 and TRBJ2-3, with D tentatively TRBD2 (6 bases). Trimming shortened V by 3 bases and J by 2 bases, and 9 bases separated the two germline ends. This CDR3 is built from 14 residues. From germline, CDR1 is KGHSH and CDR2 LQKENI. CDR3 nucleotide sequence: TGTGCCAGCTCACCGGACTACAACACAGATACGCAGTATTTT. Residues: CASSPDYNTDTQYF.

This rearrangement joins TRBV9 to TRBJ2-3; 9 bases line up with TRBD2. J lost 2 bases, V lost 7 bases, and 2 bases had no gene match. The CDR3 is 13 residues long. The germline V gene has CDR1 SGDLS and CDR2 YYNGEE. In DNA form, the CDR3 reads TGTGCCAGCGGCGGGAGGGACACAGATACGCAGTATTTT. Translated, it gives CASGGRDTDTQYF.

The chain has TRBV4-3 and TRBJ2-1; possibly TRBD2 for D (6 bases). Germline loops: CDR1 LGHNA, CDR2 YSLEER. V lost 4 bases and J 6 bases, leaving 10 bases between the germline ends. The CDR3 sequence is 13 residues long. As DNA, the CDR3 is TGCGCCAGCAGCCGCAGGAGGGTCAATGAGCAGTTCTTC. Encoded protein: CASSRRRVNEQFF.

This chain uses TRBV4-3 with TRBJ1-2; no reliable D call. CDR1 is LGHNA and CDR2 is YSLEER in the germline V gene. CDR3 length equals 14 residues. With 3 bases removed from V and 4 bases from J, the gap between germline ends came to 12 bases. The CDR3 is CASSHEYVGYGYTF. In nucleotides, the CDR3 is TGCGCCAGCAGCCATGAATACGTTGGCTATGGCTACACCTTC.

The V gene is TRBV7-9, the J gene TRBJ2-1, with D possibly TRBD2 on 5 matching bases. CDR1 and CDR2 from the germline V gene are SEHNR and FQNEAQ (reference sequence). V lost 5 bases to trimming and J lost 6 bases, with 8 bases between them. This CDR3 comprises 12 residues. CDR3 sequence (DNA): TGTGCCAGCAGCCAACTAGTCAATGAGCAGTTCTTC. This sequence encodes CASSQLVNEQFF.

The gene calls are TRBV7-6 and TRBJ2-7, with D perhaps TRBD1 (5 bases). The CDR3 covers 16 residues. V shed 5 bases and J shed 2 bases, with 19 bases lying between them. Germline assignment: CDR1 SGHVS and CDR2 FNYEAQ. The CDR3 DNA sequence: TGTGCCAGCAGCCCACCTAAGGGGTTTACAACCTACGAGCAGTACTTC. Translation gives CASSPPKGFTTYEQYF.

The chain recombines TRBV2 with TRBJ2-1; unclear D gene. This CDR3 comprises 13 residues. Deletions cut 6 bases from V and 4 bases from J, with 10 bases between. Germline values: CDR1 SNHLY, CDR2 FYNNEI. CDR3 protein: CASSPDGYNEQFF. Written as DNA, the CDR3 is TGTGCCAGCAGCCCAGACGGATACAATGAGCAGTTCTTC.

On this clone itself: This sample also contains other DNA sequences that code for the same CDR3. The rearrangement uses TRBV15 and TRBJ1-5; D ambiguous. The V and J ends lost 0 bases and 4 bases respectively, with 10 bases between them. Germline V gives CDR1 LNHNV, CDR2 YYDKDF (reference sequence). The CDR3 totals 15 residues. CDR3 loop: CATSRDRGPNQPQHF. CDR3 in DNA: TGTGCCACCAGCAGAGATCGTGGTCCGAATCAGCCCCAGCATTTT.

V is TRBV15 and J is TRBJ2-1, with a possible D match to TRBD2 (5 bases). The length of the CDR3 is 15 residues. Germline CDR1 LNHNV, CDR2 YYDKDF (reference sequence). Trimming pared 5 bases from V and 2 bases from J, leaving 13 bases between. The CDR3 bases are TGTGCCACCAGCGCGAGAGGGAACGCCTACAATGAGCAGTTCTTC. It yields the protein CATSARGNAYNEQFF.

This chain links TRBV7-7 with TRBJ2-3, with 12 bases matching TRBD2. The J segment lost 5 bases and the V segment lost 3 bases, leaving 6 bases of the junction unmatched. This CDR3 contains 16 residues. Germline CDR1 is SSHAT and CDR2 is FNYEAQ (reference sequence). Written as DNA, the CDR3 is TGTGCCAGCAGCTTTCGACTAGCGGGAGAGCTAGATACGCAGTATTTT. Residues: CASSFRLAGELDTQYF.

The V gene is TRBV10-3, the J gene TRBJ1-4; unclear D gene. CDR3 length equals 14 residues. CDR1 is ENHRY, CDR2 SYGVKD, per germline. V lost 8 bases, J lost 2 bases, and 12 bases lay in between. CDR3 nucleotide sequence: TGTGCCATCCGGGGTTCTGGGACTAATGAAAAACTGTTTTTT. Translation: CAIRGSGTNEKLFF.